A single sample is the source of the 14 T cell receptor beta chains below, sequenced in a study of blood T cell repertoires in COVID-19. Profiling relied on immunoSEQ multiplex PCR, and the TCRdb table lists in-frame clones only, not all of them. Of about 260,000 clones listed, over 80% were seen once; the top ten hold about 1.6%. The sequenced sample consisted of peripheral blood. The receptors come from a woman aged 40 to 49 who had recovered from COVID-19.

The genes are TRBV7-2 and TRBJ2-4; the D gene is possibly TRBD1 (6 bases). This CDR3 is 13 amino acids long. The germline V and J ends were trimmed by 4 bases and 6 bases, with 10 bases remaining between them. Germline CDR1 reads SGHTA; CDR2 reads FQGNSA. DNA of the CDR3: TGTGCCAGCAGCTGGGTGACAGGAAACATTCAGTACTTC. It translates to CASSWVTGNIQYF.

This sequence joins TRBV3-1 (or the pseudogene TRBV3-2) and TRBJ2-3, with TRBD2 as a possible D gene (5 bases). Germline loops: CDR1 LGHDT, CDR2 YNNKEL (reference sequence). The CDR3 totals 14 residues. The V gene lost 3 bases and the J gene lost 8 bases, with 15 bases spanning the gap. The CDR3 DNA sequence: TGTGCCAGCAGCCACGCTGGAGCAGCGGTTACGCAGTATTTT. It codes for CASSHAGAAVTQYF.

CDR3 bases: TGTGCCACATCAGCCCCCCATGAGGGAGCTTTCCTAAGCTCCTACGAGCAGTACTTC. Amino acids: CATSAPHEGAFLSSYEQYF. V is TRBV10-3 and J is TRBJ2-7, with a possible D match to TRBD2 (5 bases). Germline V lookup: CDR1 ENHRY, CDR2 SYGVKD. V dropped 10 bases and J dropped 0 bases, with 31 bases sitting between them. The CDR3 length is 19 residues.

The V and J genes are TRBV7-9 and TRBJ1-2, with D possibly being TRBD1 (5 bases). The CDR3 has 13 residues. V shed 3 bases and J shed 7 bases, with 12 bases lying between them. Germline V lookup: CDR1 SEHNR, CDR2 FQNEAQ (reference sequence). CDR3 DNA: TGTGCCAGCAGCTTGGCGAACAGGCGTGGCTACACCTTC. This encodes CASSLANRRGYTF.

The rearrangement joins TRBV27 to TRBJ2-7; 8 nucleotides line up with TRBD1. Per the germline V gene, CDR1 is MNHEY and CDR2 is SMNVEV (reference sequence). V gave up 2 bases and J gave up 9 bases; unmatched junction bases: 9. This CDR3 contains 14 residues. This CDR3 is CASSLIQGAPAQYF. The CDR3 DNA reads TGTGCCAGCAGTTTAATTCAGGGGGCCCCTGCGCAGTACTTC.

The V and J genes are TRBV11-2 and TRBJ1-5; the match to TRBD1 covers 10 bases. Germline trimming cut 6 bases from V and 9 bases from J; bases unmatched to any gene: 11. CDR1 and CDR2 from the germline V gene are SGHAT and FQNNGV. The CDR3 extends over 15 amino acids. The CDR3 DNA is TGTGCCAGCAGACTTGGACAGGGGGGACTATGGCCCCAGCATTTT. Its protein product is CASRLGQGGLWPQHF.

This chain links TRBV23-1 with TRBJ1-3, with TRBD1 matching 7 bases. TRBV23-1 is assigned to the ORF class and has an uncertain function. This CDR3 spans 18 amino acids. The junction had 15 bases not matched to a gene; V was cut back by 3 bases and J by 4 bases. The CDR3 here is CASSHTDREVLLGNTIYF. The CDR3 DNA reads TGCGCCAGCAGTCATACCGACAGGGAGGTACTATTAGGAAACACCATATATTTT.

This sequence joins TRBV4-3 and TRBJ2-3; 8 nucleotides match TRBD1. The CDR3 sequence is 18 residues long. The V and J ends lost 0 bases and 1 base, in that order; junction bases with no gene match: 9. The V gene's germline CDR1 is LGHNA and CDR2 YSLEER. CDR3 residues: CASSQDSGWGQGTDTQYF. The CDR3 DNA follows: TGCGCCAGCAGCCAAGACTCGGGGTGGGGACAGGGCACAGATACGCAGTATTTT.

This clone occurred a few times. V gene TRBV19 combines with J gene TRBJ1-1, with no clear D. The CDR3 consists of 14 residues. The germline V and J ends were trimmed by 5 bases and 7 bases, with 17 bases remaining between them. Germline V gene sequence: CDR1 LNHDA, CDR2 SQIVND (reference sequence). The CDR3 DNA follows: TGTGCCAGTAGTGTTACCGGACTGCCCCTTGAAGCTTTCTTT. It is translated as CASSVTGLPLEAFF.

This clone was counted between two and nine times. The chain couples TRBV18 to TRBJ1-2, with D unresolved. The germline V and J ends were trimmed by 3 bases and 2 bases, with 13 bases remaining between them. This CDR3 is 15 amino acids long. The germline V gene has CDR1 KGHSH and CDR2 LQKENI. The CDR3 is CASSPIPGRNYGYTF. CDR3 DNA sequence: TGTGCCAGCTCACCGATCCCCGGTCGCAACTATGGCTACACCTTC.

V and J are TRBV4-1 and TRBJ1-1; D ambiguous. V gave up 1 base and J gave up 0 bases, with 6 bases separating them. This CDR3 region has 14 residues. Germline CDR1 reads MGHRA; CDR2 reads YSYEKL. The CDR3 DNA reads as TGCGCCAGCAGCCAAGTTCTCCTGAACACTGAAGCTTTCTTT. This codes for CASSQVLLNTEAFF.

The chain is built from TRBV7-3 and TRBJ2-5; weak D call: TRBD1 (5 bases). CDR1 and CDR2 from the germline V gene are SGHTA and FQGTGA. The CDR3 is 15 amino acids. Deletions cut 3 bases from V and 5 bases from J, with 16 bases between. CDR3 nucleotide sequence: TGTGCCAGCAGCTTCGCAACCGCAGGGCGGGAGACCCAGTACTTC. Translated: CASSFATAGRETQYF.

The J gene is TRBJ1-5, the V gene TRBV7-2; maybe TRBD1 (5 bases). This CDR3 contains 16 residues. Germline V gene lookup returns CDR1 SGHTA and CDR2 FQGNSA. Trimming took 2 bases from V and 6 from J, leaving 17 bases between them. The CDR3 reads CASSLYGQGLSQPQHF. As DNA, the CDR3 is TGTGCCAGCAGCTTATACGGGCAGGGTTTGAGTCAGCCCCAGCATTTT. Supplemented by reference TRBV7-2 and TRBJ1-5, the full variable domain reads GAGVSQSPSNKVTEKGKDVELRCDPISGHTALYWYRQSLGQGLEFLIYFQGNSAPDKSGLPSDRFSAERTGGSVSTLTIQRTQQEDSAVYLCASSLYGQGLSQPQHFGDGTRLSIL.

The chain recombines TRBV10-3 with TRBJ1-3; TRBD1 matches at 7 bases. Per germline, CDR1 ENHRY and CDR2 SYGVKD. This CDR3 is built from 14 residues. The V gene end was trimmed by 6 bases and the J gene end by 4 bases; junction bases not matched to a gene: 6. This CDR3 is CAIRATGTGNTIYF. The CDR3 DNA reads as TGTGCCATCAGGGCGACAGGGACAGGAAACACCATATATTTT.